This is a list of T cell receptor beta chains from one sample in a study of blood T cell repertoires in COVID-19. Using immunoSEQ multiplex PCR, the repertoire was profiled, and TCRdb retains in-frame clones only, with some absent. The sample comprises fewer than 300,000 clones, around nine tenths of which are singletons, and over 7.5% rests with the top ten. The sample taken for sequencing was peripheral blood. The receptors derive from a man in his forties who had recovered from COVID-19. Each CDR3 is given with its conserved first and last residue. Each record gives: clone size, V gene, J gene, D gene, CDR3 protein, CDR3 DNA. D genes are given only for firm matches. Rows may omit the clone size; those that give it use once, few, many or a size class.

size: few
V: TRBV14
J: TRBJ2-1
D: TRBD1
CDR3: CASSQDDRGNEQFF
DNA: TGTGCCAGCAGCCAAGATGACAGGGGGAATGAGCAGTTCTTC

size: -
V: TRBV7-2
J: TRBJ1-1
D: TRBD1
CDR3: CASSLQGAFSRQSEAFF
DNA: TGTGCCAGCAGCTTACAGGGGGCGTTTTCTCGTCAGTCTGAAGCTTTCTTT

size: -
V: TRBV20-1
J: TRBJ2-7
D: -
CDR3: CSASKLLGYEQYF
DNA: TGCAGTGCTAGTAAGCTCCTCGGCTACGAGCAGTACTTC

size: -
V: TRBV5-8
J: TRBJ2-7
D: TRBD2
CDR3: CASSLASGATYEQYF
DNA: TGTGCCAGCAGCTTGGCCAGCGGGGCCACCTACGAGCAGTACTTC

size: -
V: TRBV5-6
J: TRBJ1-2
D: -
CDR3: CASSEGVGYGYTF
DNA: TGTGCCAGCAGCGAAGGGGTTGGGTATGGCTACACCTTC

size: -
V: TRBV6-2/TRBV6-3
J: TRBJ2-7
D: -
CDR3: CASSERVSYEQYF
DNA: TGTGCCAGCAGTGAGCGGGTCTCCTACGAGCAGTACTTC

size: few
V: TRBV9
J: TRBJ2-1
D: -
CDR3: CASSVVQRYEQFF
DNA: TGTGCCAGCAGCGTAGTTCAGCGCTATGAGCAGTTCTTC

size: -
V: TRBV6-5
J: TRBJ2-7
D: TRBD1
CDR3: CATSPQGSSYEQYF
DNA: TGTGCCACGAGCCCACAGGGGAGCTCCTACGAGCAGTACTTC

size: -
V: TRBV7-8
J: TRBJ1-5
D: TRBD1
CDR3: CASSFSGQQNQPQHF
DNA: TGTGCCAGCAGCTTTTCGGGACAGCAGAATCAGCCCCAGCATTTT

size: -
V: TRBV7-6
J: TRBJ2-7
D: TRBD2
CDR3: CASSLAVSGGAPSYEQYF
DNA: TGTGCCAGCAGCTTAGCTGTTAGCGGGGGGGCCCCCTCCTACGAGCAGTACTTC

size: few
V: TRBV30
J: TRBJ1-2
D: -
CDR3: CAWTLYGEDGYTF
DNA: TGTGCCTGGACTCTATACGGGGAGGATGGCTACACCTTC

size: -
V: TRBV5-6
J: TRBJ2-5
D: TRBD2
CDR3: CASSLDLAGGPVETQYF
DNA: TGTGCCAGCAGCTTGGATCTAGCGGGGGGGCCAGTAGAGACCCAGTACTTC

size: -
V: TRBV5-3
J: TRBJ2-7
D: TRBD1
CDR3: CARSLDRGHSPEQYF
DNA: TGTGCCAGAAGCTTGGACAGGGGGCATTCGCCCGAGCAGTACTTC

size: -
V: TRBV29-1
J: TRBJ1-1
D: -
CDR3: CSVGGTRAFF
DNA: TGCAGCGTTGGAGGAACGAGAGCTTTCTTT

size: -
V: TRBV7-2
J: TRBJ2-1
D: -
CDR3: CASSRRTPWGPHEQFF
DNA: TGTGCCAGCAGCCGTCGGACACCATGGGGCCCCCATGAGCAGTTCTTC

size: -
V: TRBV6-2/TRBV6-3
J: TRBJ1-5
D: -
CDR3: CASSPDTRGNQPQHF
DNA: TGTGCCAGCAGCCCCGATACACGGGGCAATCAGCCCCAGCATTTT

size: -
V: TRBV7-8
J: TRBJ2-7
D: TRBD2
CDR3: CASSPRTSGGGEQYF
DNA: TGTGCCAGCAGCCCCCGGACTAGCGGGGGAGGTGAGCAGTACTTC

size: -
V: TRBV19
J: TRBJ2-6
D: -
CDR3: CASSILSSGANVLTF
DNA: TGTGCCAGTAGTATTCTTAGCTCTGGGGCCAACGTCCTGACTTTC

size: -
V: TRBV19
J: TRBJ1-4
D: -
CDR3: CASSMQGPNEKLFF
DNA: TGTGCCAGTAGTATGCAGGGTCCGAATGAAAAACTGTTTTTT

size: once
V: TRBV27
J: TRBJ2-7
D: TRBD1
CDR3: CASSSRDRVKHEQYF
DNA: TGTGCCAGCAGCAGCCGGGACAGGGTAAAACACGAGCAGTACTTC

size: -
V: TRBV19
J: TRBJ1-4
D: TRBD1
CDR3: CASRGTGTGREKLFF
DNA: TGTGCCAGTAGGGGGACCGGGACAGGGCGTGAAAAACTGTTTTTT

size: -
V: TRBV6-5
J: TRBJ2-7
D: -
CDR3: CASSPLPLAEQYF
DNA: TGTGCCAGCAGTCCCCTACCCCTTGCCGAGCAGTACTTC

size: -
V: TRBV5-8
J: TRBJ2-1
D: TRBD1
CDR3: CASSHPPGQGGYEQFF
DNA: TGTGCCAGCAGCCATCCACCGGGACAGGGAGGCTATGAGCAGTTCTTC

size: -
V: TRBV5-6
J: TRBJ1-2
D: -
CDR3: CASSEGEQFNYGYTF
DNA: TGTGCCAGCAGCGAAGGCGAACAGTTTAACTATGGCTACACCTTC

size: -
V: TRBV29-1
J: TRBJ2-5
D: -
CDR3: CSVKRPGLETQYF
DNA: TGCAGCGTTAAGCGTCCCGGATTAGAGACCCAGTACTTC

size: -
V: TRBV7-8
J: TRBJ2-1
D: -
CDR3: CASSLALSGAYNEQFF
DNA: TGTGCCAGCAGCTTAGCGCTCTCGGGTGCCTACAATGAGCAGTTCTTC

size: -
V: TRBV19
J: TRBJ1-1
D: -
CDR3: CASRWGVEAFF
DNA: TGTGCCAGTAGGTGGGGAGTTGAAGCTTTCTTT

size: -
V: TRBV10-2
J: TRBJ2-7
D: -
CDR3: CASSELMRLVNHEQYF
DNA: TGCGCCAGCAGTGAGTTAATGAGACTAGTCAACCACGAGCAGTACTTC

size: -
V: TRBV6-6
J: TRBJ2-2
D: -
CDR3: CASSYVAEYTGELFF
DNA: TGTGCCAGCAGTTATGTGGCGGAGTACACCGGGGAGCTGTTTTTT

size: -
V: TRBV5-6
J: TRBJ1-6
D: -
CDR3: CASSLGQTYSPLHF
DNA: TGTGCCAGCAGCTTGGGACAGACCTATTCACCCCTCCACTTT

size: -
V: TRBV18
J: TRBJ1-3
D: TRBD1
CDR3: CASSPVQGAAGNTIYF
DNA: TGTGCCAGCTCACCGGTACAGGGGGCCGCTGGAAACACCATATATTTT

size: -
V: TRBV19
J: TRBJ2-3
D: -
CDR3: CASSINSPSTDTQYF
DNA: TGTGCCAGTAGTATCAACTCCCCAAGCACAGATACGCAGTATTTT

size: -
V: TRBV4-1
J: TRBJ1-3
D: -
CDR3: CASSQATGDSGNTIYF
DNA: TGCGCCAGCAGCCAAGCCACGGGGGACTCTGGAAACACCATATATTTT

size: -
V: TRBV24-1
J: TRBJ2-5
D: -
CDR3: CATSNSQETQYF
DNA: TGTGCCACCAGTAACAGCCAAGAGACCCAGTACTTC

size: -
V: TRBV19
J: TRBJ1-4
D: TRBD1
CDR3: CATTPAGGYEKLFF
DNA: TGTGCCACTACCCCGGCAGGGGGCTATGAAAAACTGTTTTTT

size: -
V: TRBV15
J: TRBJ2-7
D: -
CDR3: CATSRDRGGSYEQYF
DNA: TGTGCCACCAGCAGAGATCGTGGGGGGTCCTACGAGCAGTACTTC

size: -
V: TRBV11-3
J: TRBJ2-7
D: -
CDR3: CASSLATGSTYEQYF
DNA: TGTGCCAGCAGCTTAGCAACGGGGAGCACCTACGAGCAGTACTTC

size: few
V: TRBV6-4
J: TRBJ2-2
D: -
CDR3: CASSDSPGMGTGELFF
DNA: TGTGCCAGCAGTGACTCACCGGGAATGGGTACCGGGGAGCTGTTTTTT

size: -
V: TRBV6-6
J: TRBJ1-3
D: -
CDR3: CASSQGTAGNTIYF
DNA: TGTGCCAGCAGCCAGGGGACGGCCGGAAACACCATATATTTT

size: -
V: TRBV7-9
J: TRBJ1-1
D: -
CDR3: CASSLAGGLGTEAFF
DNA: TGTGCCAGCAGCTTAGCGGGGGGTTTAGGGACTGAAGCTTTCTTT

size: -
V: TRBV30
J: TRBJ1-2
D: TRBD1
CDR3: CASAQGAVGYTF
DNA: TGTGCCTCAGCACAGGGGGCCGTTGGCTACACCTTC

size: once
V: TRBV6-5
J: TRBJ1-6
D: -
CDR3: CASSPTVDGSPLHF
DNA: TGTGCCAGCAGCCCGACAGTAGACGGTTCACCCCTCCACTTT

size: -
V: TRBV4-3
J: TRBJ2-3
D: TRBD2
CDR3: CASSYLAGGTTDTQYF
DNA: TGCGCCAGCAGCTACCTAGCGGGGGGAACCACAGATACGCAGTATTTT

size: -
V: TRBV5-8
J: TRBJ2-1
D: TRBD2
CDR3: CASSYGVLAGEQFF
DNA: TGTGCCAGCAGCTATGGGGTGCTAGCGGGTGAGCAGTTCTTC

size: -
V: TRBV21-1
J: TRBJ2-2
D: -
CDR3: CASSETPNTGELFF
DNA: TGTGCCAGCAGCGAGACTCCGAACACCGGGGAGCTGTTTTTT

size: -
V: TRBV7-9
J: TRBJ1-1
D: -
CDR3: CASSPLQGSKTEAFF
DNA: TGTGCCAGCAGCCCGCTACAGGGATCTAAAACTGAAGCTTTCTTT

size: -
V: TRBV10-2
J: TRBJ2-3
D: -
CDR3: CASSLISGPTDTQYF
DNA: TGCGCCAGCAGTTTAATTAGCGGCCCCACAGATACGCAGTATTTT

size: -
V: TRBV7-2
J: TRBJ2-7
D: -
CDR3: CASSFHSYEQYF
DNA: TGTGCCAGCAGCTTCCACAGCTACGAGCAGTACTTC

size: -
V: TRBV12-3/TRBV12-4
J: TRBJ1-2
D: TRBD1
CDR3: CASSGQGRYGYTF
DNA: TGTGCCAGCAGTGGACAGGGGCGCTATGGCTACACCTTC

size: once
V: TRBV5-1
J: TRBJ1-1
D: -
CDR3: CASSLRRGGTEAFF
DNA: TGCGCCAGCAGCTTGCGTCGGGGGGGCACTGAAGCTTTCTTT

size: -
V: TRBV29-1
J: TRBJ2-3
D: -
CDR3: CSVEKGVGADTQYF
DNA: TGCAGCGTTGAGAAGGGGGTTGGGGCAGATACGCAGTATTTT

size: -
V: TRBV3-1/TRBV3-2
J: TRBJ2-2
D: -
CDR3: CASSQTNEVGELFF
DNA: TGTGCCAGCAGCCAAACGAACGAGGTGGGGGAGCTGTTTTTT

size: -
V: TRBV5-1
J: TRBJ2-1
D: TRBD2
CDR3: CASRPLAEVGNEQFF
DNA: TGCGCCAGCAGACCCCTAGCGGAGGTAGGCAATGAGCAGTTCTTC

size: -
V: TRBV27
J: TRBJ2-3
D: TRBD2
CDR3: CASSPRVTSGRAGDTQYF
DNA: TGTGCCAGCAGCCCAAGGGTGACTAGCGGGAGGGCCGGAGATACGCAGTATTTT

size: -
V: TRBV5-1
J: TRBJ2-3
D: -
CDR3: CASSLVSTDTQYF
DNA: TGCGCCAGCAGTCTCGTCAGCACAGATACGCAGTATTTT